This TCR beta chain was profiled in a study of cytomegalovirus exposure and HLA in healthy donors. Turning to the study itself: Clustering assigned over 70% of the roughly 400 genotyped donors to the Caucasian-associated ancestry cluster.

The primer mix had 60 Vbeta and 13 Jbeta primers. TCRdb keeps only in-frame clones here, not all; method: immunoSEQ multiplex PCR. This sample carries roughly 100,000 clones, roughly 79% of them seen once, and the ten largest clones take 4%. Details on this clone: Its matching antigen is unknown.

The germline V gene encodes CDR1 MNHEY and CDR2 SMNVEV (reference sequence). The length of the CDR3 is 11 residues. The germline V and J ends were trimmed by 7 bases and 5 bases, with 8 bases remaining between them. General study points: A missense variant in DCLRE1C was later tied to TCR beta V- and J-gene trimming.

The receptor comes from a man between 50 and 59 years old in good health and CMV-seropositive. Sequences were obtained from PBMCs. This sequence joins TRBV27 and TRBJ2-5, with D possibly matching TRBD2 (5 bases). CDR3 sequence (DNA): TGTGCCAGCATCCGCGGGGAGACCCAGTACTTC. Protein product: CASIRGETQYF.